This T cell receptor (beta chain) derives from a study of Graves' ophthalmopathy and Graves' hyperthyroidism. The CDR3 is made up of 13 amino acids. CDR1 is SGHDN and CDR2 is FVKESK in the germline V gene. Trimming pared 5 bases from V and 7 bases from J, leaving 14 bases between. RNA transcripts were the source from which TCR beta CDR3 regions were amplified. Investigators did first-round RT-PCR with HTBI primers, then second-round multiplex PCR. MiXCR, run by TCRdb on the multiplex PCR reads, gives a single entry per CDR3 protein. This sample has around 590,000 distinct CDR3 sequences; less than 40% occur once, and the top ten carry about 4.2%.

The sample consisted of peripheral blood or thyroid tissue (not recorded which). This clonotype originated in an adult man with Graves' hyperthyroidism. The genes are TRBV14 and TRBJ1-1; D is uncertain. Here the CDR3 reads CASSFRTSDEAFF. The CDR3 region has the DNA TGTGCCAGCAGCTTTCGAACATCCGATGAAGCTTTCTTT.